A selection of T cell receptor beta chains follows, all from one sample in a study of brain T cells in children with intractable seizures. TCRdb's copy holds only in-frame clones and misses some; the assay was immunoSEQ multiplex PCR. Of about 80,000 clones listed, approximately 90% are singletons. The sample here was peripheral blood, taken at surgery. Receptor source: a girl aged 2 to 9 with Rasmussen encephalitis and intractable seizures. CDR3s include the opening cysteine and the closing phenylalanine or tryptophan. The order of the fields is CDR3 length, J gene, D gene, V gene, CDR3 protein, CDR3 DNA. The D gene is left open where the match is weak.

>16|TRBJ2-3|-|TRBV9
CASSVGGFRGPDTQYF
TGTGCCAGCAGCGTAGGAGGGTTCCGGGGTCCAGATACGCAGTATTTT
>14|TRBJ2-7|TRBD2|TRBV6-1
CASSAAGVPYEQYF
TGTGCCAGCAGTGCAGCGGGGGTACCCTACGAGCAGTACTTC
>15|TRBJ2-3|TRBD1|TRBV24-1
CATASRDRATDTQYF
TGTGCCACAGCAAGCAGGGACAGAGCCACAGATACGCAGTATTTT
>15|TRBJ2-5|TRBD1|TRBV30
CACPRQGTKKETQYF
TGTGCCTGTCCCCGACAGGGGACCAAAAAAGAGACCCAGTACTTC
>15|TRBJ2-7|-|TRBV6-5
CASRQSGAADYEQYF
TGTGCCAGCAGGCAGTCAGGAGCGGCTGACTACGAGCAGTACTTC
>13|TRBJ2-5|-|TRBV2
CASWGWGSRTQYF
TGTGCCAGCTGGGGGTGGGGGAGCCGGACCCAGTACTTC
>16|TRBJ2-2|TRBD1|TRBV30
CAWSDSDRGNTGELFF
TGTGCCTGGAGTGACTCGGACAGGGGTAACACCGGGGAGCTGTTTTTT
>14|TRBJ2-5|-|TRBV9
CASSVGQGGETQYF
TGTGCCAGCAGCGTAGGTCAGGGGGGAGAGACCCAGTACTTC
>14|TRBJ2-1|-|TRBV9
CASSGGRRYNEQFF
TGTGCCAGCAGCGGGGGTCGGCGGTACAATGAGCAGTTCTTC
>17|TRBJ2-4|TRBD2|TRBV28
CASSPGGGSPAKNIQYF
TGTGCCAGCAGTCCGGGCGGCGGGAGCCCCGCCAAAAACATTCAGTACTTC
>14|TRBJ2-3|-|TRBV5-1
CASRDSPSTDTQYF
TGCGCCAGCCGCGACAGTCCAAGCACAGATACGCAGTATTTT
>12|TRBJ2-1|-|TRBV11-3
CASSLAPGHEFF
TGTGCCAGCAGCTTGGCTCCGGGACATGAGTTCTTC